The next 4 T cell receptor beta chains were all read from a single sample in a study of blood T cell repertoires in COVID-19. Measured with immunoSEQ multiplex PCR; TCRdb has only the in-frame clones, and not every one. Of 25,000 to 30,000 clones detected, approximately 80% appear once; the ten largest clones hold more than 40%. Sequences were obtained from peripheral blood. These receptors were taken from a woman aged 70-85 years with acute or convalescent COVID-19.

The chain recombines TRBV4-3 with TRBJ2-4, with D perhaps TRBD2 (7 bases). The CDR3 length is 19 residues. Looked up from germline, CDR1 is LGHNA and CDR2 is YSLEER. V dropped 0 bases and J dropped 1 base, with 19 bases sitting between them. In DNA, the CDR3 is TGCGCCAGCAGCCAAGATTCGGGCGGGGGCTTCCTGGCCAAAAACATTCAGTACTTC. It codes for CASSQDSGGGFLAKNIQYF.

V gene TRBV5-1 combines with J gene TRBJ1-1, with D unclear. The CDR3 length is 14 residues. The germline V gene encodes CDR1 SGHRS and CDR2 YFSETQ. Trimming left V 9 bases short and J 4 bases short, with 19 bases between. The CDR3 here is CANCLTEASTEAFF. The CDR3 DNA reads TGCGCCAACTGCCTTACGGAGGCGAGCACTGAAGCTTTCTTT.

This clone was recorded a few times. This sample includes further DNA sequences coding for the same CDR3. The CDR3 region is CASSDRGDEQYF. The CDR3 nucleotides read TGTGCCAGCAGCGACCGAGGCGACGAGCAGTACTTC. The chain is built from TRBV9 and TRBJ2-7; D is uncertain. CDR3 length: 12 residues. The ends were cut back, 3 bases at V and 5 bases at J, with 9 bases in the middle. Germline V lookup: CDR1 SGDLS, CDR2 YYNGEE. The whole variable domain, remainder taken from reference TRBV9 and TRBJ2-7, is DSGVTQTPKHLITATGQRVTLRCSPRSGDLSVYWYQQSLDQGLQFLIQYYNGEERAKGNILERFSAQQFPDLHSELNLSSLELGDSALYFCASSDRGDEQYFGPGTRLTVT.

The rearrangement uses TRBV19 and TRBJ2-2, with 11 bases that match TRBD2. V lost 5 bases to trimming and J lost 7 bases; unmatched junction nucleotides: 9. The CDR3 consists of 16 residues. The germline gives CDR1 LNHDA, CDR2 SQIVND (reference sequence). CDR3 loop: CASSALTSGVGGELFF. CDR3 nucleotide sequence: TGTGCCAGTAGTGCGCTGACTAGCGGGGTTGGCGGGGAGCTGTTTTTT.